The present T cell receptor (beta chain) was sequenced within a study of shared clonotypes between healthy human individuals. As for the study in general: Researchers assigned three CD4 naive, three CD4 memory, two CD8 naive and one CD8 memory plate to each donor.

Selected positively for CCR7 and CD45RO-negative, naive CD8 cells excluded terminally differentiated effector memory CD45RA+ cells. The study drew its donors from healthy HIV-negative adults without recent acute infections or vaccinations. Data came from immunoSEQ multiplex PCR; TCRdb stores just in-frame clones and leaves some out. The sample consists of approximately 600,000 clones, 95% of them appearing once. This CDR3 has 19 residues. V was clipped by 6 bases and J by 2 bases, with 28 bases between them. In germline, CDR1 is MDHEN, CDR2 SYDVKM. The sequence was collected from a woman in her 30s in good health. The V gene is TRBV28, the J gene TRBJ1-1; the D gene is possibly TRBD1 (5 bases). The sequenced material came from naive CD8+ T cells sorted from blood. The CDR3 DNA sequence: TGTGCCAGCAGGGACGGATGGGGACTGCCCCCCGAGGGAAACACTGAAGCTTTCTTT. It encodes CASRDGWGLPPEGNTEAFF.